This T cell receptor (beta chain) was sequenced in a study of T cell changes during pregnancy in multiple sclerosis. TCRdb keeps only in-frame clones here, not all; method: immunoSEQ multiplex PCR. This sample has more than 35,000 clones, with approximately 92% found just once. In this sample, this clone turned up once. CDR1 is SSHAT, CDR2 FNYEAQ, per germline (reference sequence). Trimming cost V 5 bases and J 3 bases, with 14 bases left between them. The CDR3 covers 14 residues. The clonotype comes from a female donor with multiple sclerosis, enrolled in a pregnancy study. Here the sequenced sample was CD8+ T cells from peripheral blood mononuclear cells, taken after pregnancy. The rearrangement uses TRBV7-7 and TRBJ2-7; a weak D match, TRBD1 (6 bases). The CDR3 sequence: CASSPMTGNYEQYF. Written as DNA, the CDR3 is TGTGCCAGCAGCCCGATGACAGGCAACTACGAGCAGTACTTC.